The subject of this entry is one T cell receptor (beta chain). Its specificity is unknown. This sample is part of a study of regulatory T cells in long-lasting Graves disease. Study observations and caveats: In persistent patients, shared public clonotypes (roughly 3,000) outnumbered those in new patients (approximately 940).

HTBI primers from iRepertoire and Arm-PCR of CDR3 regions yielded the TCR beta libraries. From the multiplex PCR reads, TCRdb called clonotypes with MiXCR, one entry per CDR3 protein. The sample has about 540,000 distinct CDR3 sequences; approximately 13% are singletons. J was trimmed by 5 bases and V by 4 bases; bases with no gene match: 7. Germline CDR1 and CDR2: SGDLS and YYNGEE. The CDR3 contains 14 residues. Time point given: newly diagnosed GD, antithyroid drugs for less than 3 months. The TCR library used RNA extracted from PBMCs. These data also featured in a second study, about T cells in Graves' hyperthyroidism and ophthalmopathy. From that report: The HTBI primer set drove a first-round RT-PCR of the TCR CDR3.

This chain uses TRBV9 with TRBJ1-2, with 8 bases that match TRBD1. This clonotype was sampled from a man aged 25 to 40 with Graves disease. The source material was peripheral blood mononuclear cells (PBMCs), sampled at new diagnosis, from a patient treated with antithyroid drugs. The CDR3 DNA follows: TGTGCCAGCAGCCTCGGGACAGGCGGGTATGGCTACACCTTC. Translation: CASSLGTGGYGYTF.